The text below deals with one T cell receptor (beta chain). The antigen is undetermined. Trimming took 1 base from V and 2 from J, leaving 12 bases between them. Germline V CDR1 and CDR2: SGHRS, YFSETQ. CDR3 length: 15 amino acids. This sample was included in a study of radiation and T cells in renal cell carcinoma. Findings and caveats of the study: Top 100 clonotypes averaged about 50% in irradiated versus about 45% in nephrectomy-only tumors.

Indicated treatment: 15 Gy SBRT to primary tumor, nephrectomy 4 weeks later. Data came from immunoSEQ multiplex PCR; TCRdb stores just in-frame clones and leaves some out. The sample includes about 20,000 clones, 55% to 65% of them seen just once. This receptor was taken from a woman between 65 and 79 years old with renal cell carcinoma. The V gene is TRBV5-1, the J gene TRBJ1-1, with D uncertain. The sequences come from tumor tissue, collected from a patient whose treatment included radiotherapy and nephrectomy. CDR3 nucleotide sequence: TGCGCCAGCAGCTTGAGCGGTCTTCCTAACACTGAAGCTTTCTTT. Its translation: CASSLSGLPNTEAFF.